A single sample gave rise to the 13 T cell receptor beta chains below, sequenced in a study of shared clonotypes between healthy human individuals. The repertoire was sequenced with immunoSEQ multiplex PCR; TCRdb's copy has only in-frame clones and lacks some. The sample lists 950,000 to 1,200,000 clones; 77% were seen once. The specimen was memory CD4+ T cells from PBMCs. Sample subset: CD45RA-negative fraction. The receptors were sampled from a man younger than 30 in good health. Some clones in this sample may be carry-over from other donors' samples.

This clone was seen a few times. The chain couples TRBV30 to TRBJ1-1; 7 bases line up with TRBD1. Germline trimming cut 3 bases from V and 1 base from J; bases unmatched to any gene: 5. The length of the CDR3 is 14 residues. CDR1 and CDR2 (germline): GTSNPN, SVGIG (reference sequence). In DNA, the CDR3 is TGTGCCTGGAGCCGGGGACAGCAGAACACTGAAGCTTTCTTT. Its translation is CAWSRGQQNTEAFF.

This chain joins TRBV7-9 and TRBJ2-3; 9 bases map to TRBD1. This CDR3 is 15 amino acids long. Trimming at V came to 3 bases and at J to 3 bases, leaving 4 bases not matched to a gene. Germline-derived CDR1 and CDR2 are SEHNR and FQNEAQ (reference sequence). The CDR3 DNA is TGTGCCAGCAGCTTTCGACAGGGGGGTACAGATACGCAGTATTTT. It codes for CASSFRQGGTDTQYF.

The CDR3 spells CASSDSGSPRGNTEAFF. In DNA, the CDR3 is TGTGCCAGCAGTGATAGCGGGTCCCCCAGAGGGAACACTGAAGCTTTCTTT. J is TRBJ1-1 and V is TRBV6-1; D is unclear. The length of the CDR3 is 17 residues. Per germline, CDR1 MNHNS and CDR2 SASEGT. The V end lost 3 bases, the J end lost 1 base, and 18 bases lay between the germline ends.

This sequence joins TRBV2 and TRBJ2-7; D is unresolved. The CDR3 runs 12 residues. The ends were cut back, 9 bases at V and 2 bases at J, with 11 bases in the middle. CDR1 is SNHLY and CDR2 is FYNNEI in the germline V gene. CDR3 region: CASRTEAYEQYF. DNA of the CDR3: TGTGCCAGTAGGACGGAAGCCTACGAGCAGTACTTC.

This clone was seen a few times. The chain couples TRBV27 to TRBJ2-1; 13 nucleotides agree with TRBD2. After removal of 5 bases from V and 4 bases from J, the junction contained 5 bases not matched to a gene. The CDR3 is 16 residues long. The germline CDR1 and CDR2 sequences are MNHEY and SMNVEV (reference sequence). The CDR3 sequence is CASSRLAGGGYNEQFF. CDR3 bases: TGTGCCAGCAGTAGACTAGCGGGAGGTGGGTACAATGAGCAGTTCTTC.

Concerning this clone itself: This sample also contains other DNA sequences that code for the same CDR3. The chain carries TRBV28 and TRBJ1-2; D might be TRBD1 (6 bases). This CDR3 has 15 amino acids. V was clipped by 3 bases and J by 4 bases, with 15 bases between them. The V gene's germline CDR1 is MDHEN and CDR2 SYDVKM. The CDR3 loop is CASSLVQGLIYGYTF. CDR3 coding DNA: TGTGCCAGCAGTTTGGTACAGGGCTTAATCTATGGCTACACCTTC.

The chain employs TRBV2 and TRBJ2-1; perhaps TRBD2 as D (5 bases). There are 16 residues in the CDR3. Trimming removed 5 bases from V and 2 bases from J, with 16 bases in between. Per the germline V gene, CDR1 is SNHLY and CDR2 is FYNNEI. CDR3 sequence (DNA): TGTGCCAGCAGTCAGCCTCCAGCGGTGACCTACAATGAGCAGTTCTTC. Translation: CASSQPPAVTYNEQFF. Together with reference TRBV2 and TRBJ2-1, the CDR3 gives the full variable domain: EPEVTQTPSHQVTQMGQEVILRCVPISNHLYFYWYRQILGQKVEFLVSFYNNEISEKSEIFDDQFSVERPDGSNFTLKIRSTKLEDSAMYFCASSQPPAVTYNEQFFGPGTRLTVL.

The chain carries TRBV28 and TRBJ1-4; TRBD1 matches 9 bases. Germline V gives CDR1 MDHEN, CDR2 SYDVKM. CDR3 length equals 16 residues. J gave up 15 bases and V 6 bases, and 20 bases lay outside the gene matches. As DNA, the CDR3 is TGTGCCAGCAGCTCAGGGAGCCCAACAGGGGGCCTGTGGGTGTTTTTT. Translated, it gives CASSSGSPTGGLWVFF.

Worth noting for this clone: The same CDR3 arises from other DNA sequences in this sample as well. The chain joins TRBV19 to TRBJ2-3; 10 bases map to TRBD2. With 8 bases clipped from V and 1 base from J, the junction kept 0 bases outside the gene matches. Germline V gives CDR1 LNHDA, CDR2 SQIVND (reference sequence). The length of the CDR3 is 13 residues. As DNA, the CDR3 is TGTGCCAGTGGGACTAGCGGCACAGATACGCAGTATTTT. Translating gives CASGTSGTDTQYF.

This clone was found once. Within the sample, other DNA sequences also encode this same CDR3. The gene calls are TRBV7-9 and TRBJ2-3; weak D call: TRBD2 (5 bases). The CDR3 totals 13 residues. Germline-derived CDR1 and CDR2 are SEHNR and FQNEAQ (reference sequence). The V and J ends lost 5 bases and 3 bases respectively, with 9 bases between them. The DNA of the CDR3 is TGTGCCAGCAGCCTAGGGAGTACAGATACGCAGTATTTT. Protein product: CASSLGSTDTQYF.

The chain carries TRBV28 and TRBJ1-4, with 8 positions matching TRBD1. CDR3 size: 13 residues. V dropped 2 bases and J dropped 7; count of bases not matched to a gene: 0. Germline-derived CDR1 and CDR2 are MDHEN and SYDVKM. CDR3 in DNA: TGTGCCAGCAGTTTACAGGGGGCTGAAAAACTGTTTTTT. This sequence encodes CASSLQGAEKLFF.

This clone was observed a handful of times. The chain carries TRBV5-6 and TRBJ1-2; D is ambiguous. The V gene lost 2 bases and the J gene lost 3 bases, with 11 bases spanning the gap. Germline V gene data show CDR1 as SGHDT and CDR2 as YYEEEE. The CDR3 length is 14 residues. The CDR3 nucleotides are TGTGCCAGCAGCTTTCAGACCGTAGACTATGGCTACACCTTC. Encoded protein: CASSFQTVDYGYTF.

This sequence joins TRBV28 and TRBJ1-2; 8 positions match TRBD1. V dropped 4 bases and J dropped 3; count of bases not matched to a gene: 7. Germline V gives CDR1 MDHEN, CDR2 SYDVKM. The CDR3 runs 15 residues. The CDR3 DNA follows: TGTGCCAGCAGTTACCATCAGGGGGCCTACTATGGCTACACCTTC. It is translated as CASSYHQGAYYGYTF.